One sample yielded the 27 T cell receptor beta chains listed below, sequenced in a study of vaccination and CD4 T cells after COVID-19. As to time point: late sampling 161 to 241 days after vaccination in a few convalescent patients. The treatment denotes: roughly 10-day PBMC culture with coronavirus spike peptide pools or control peptides (ViraFEST assay). Sequencing of DNA taken from cultured CD4+ T cells relied on the Oncomine TCR Beta short-read assay. In TCRdb, the PCR reads were re-called with MiXCR into one record per CDR3 protein. The sample carries about 21,000 distinct CDR3 sequences, 42% recorded once. Their recognized antigens are unknown. The material sequenced was CD4+ T cells from blood, cultured in vitro, taken about 7 months after SARS-CoV-2 vaccination. Source of these receptors: a human donor who had recovered from COVID-19.

The sample holds a few counts of this clonotype. The J gene is TRBJ1-2, the V gene TRBV20-1; 7 nucleotides line up with TRBD1. The trim removed 3 bases at V and 3 bases at J, leaving 7 bases unmatched. Per the germline V gene, CDR1 is DFQATT and CDR2 is SNEGSKA (reference sequence). This CDR3 contains 14 residues. CDR3 nucleotide sequence: TGCAGTGCTAGTGGAGGGGGCGGCTACTATGGCTACACCTTC. Protein product: CSASGGGGYYGYTF.

This clonotype was recorded a few times. This chain joins TRBV7-2 and TRBJ1-5, with 7 bases that match TRBD1. The trim removed 0 bases at V and 7 bases at J, leaving 6 bases unmatched. In germline, CDR1 is SGHTA, CDR2 FQGNSA. This CDR3 region has 15 residues. The CDR3 protein is CASSLAAGGGQPQHF. In DNA form, the CDR3 reads TGTGCCAGCAGCTTAGCGGCAGGGGGAGGACAGCCCCAGCATTTT.

This chain joins TRBV20-1 and TRBJ2-5; D uncertain. Germline values: CDR1 DFQATT, CDR2 SNEGSKA (reference sequence). The CDR3 runs to 13 residues. V was pared by 4 bases and J by 2 bases, with 11 bases between. In DNA, the CDR3 is TGCAGTGCTACCCCGGACGGACAAGAGACCCAGTACTTC. Its protein product is CSATPDGQETQYF.

The V and J genes are TRBV5-1 and TRBJ2-1; D is unresolved. Trimming cost V 2 bases and J 2 bases, with 5 bases left between them. Per the germline V gene, CDR1 is SGHRS and CDR2 is YFSETQ. This CDR3 is built from 13 residues. The CDR3 region has the DNA TGCGCCAGCAGCTTAGCGCCCTACAATGAGCAGTTCTTC. This gives the protein CASSLAPYNEQFF.

This clonotype was seen a few times. The chain couples TRBV7-2 to TRBJ2-5; 15 bases match TRBD2. Germline CDR1 is SGHTA and CDR2 is FQGNSA. Germline trimming cut 2 bases from V and 5 bases from J; bases unmatched to any gene: 6. The CDR3 contains 17 residues. This CDR3 is CASSLQGLAGGGETQYF. The CDR3 nucleotides are TGTGCCAGCAGCTTACAGGGACTAGCGGGAGGTGGGGAGACCCAGTACTTC.

In this sample, this clonotype turned up a few times. The chain has TRBV15 and TRBJ2-3; D unclear. CDR1 and CDR2 (germline): LNHNV, YYDKDF (reference sequence). The CDR3 loop spans 15 amino acids. Trimming removed 1 base from V and 5 bases from J, with 13 bases in between. The CDR3 spells CATSRGGPRRDTQYF. CDR3 nucleotide sequence: TGTGCCACCAGCAGAGGAGGACCCCGCAGAGATACGCAGTATTTT.

J is TRBJ2-1 and V is TRBV6-1; 8 bases map to TRBD1. There are 14 residues in the CDR3. The germline gives CDR1 MNHNS, CDR2 SASEGT. V was pared by 5 bases and J by 7 bases, with 7 bases of the junction left unmatched. The CDR3 sequence: CASSPSRGRNEQFF. The CDR3, as DNA: TGTGCCAGCAGTCCAAGCAGGGGGCGGAATGAGCAGTTCTTC.

The chain carries TRBV20-1 and TRBJ2-3; a possible D gene is TRBD2 (6 bases). Germline CDR1 DFQATT, CDR2 SNEGSKA (reference sequence). The CDR3 sequence is 15 residues long. The germline V and J ends were trimmed by 2 bases and 2 bases, with 14 bases remaining between them. The DNA of the CDR3 is TGCAGTGCTAGATATCCTTGGCGGGACACAGATACGCAGTATTTT. This gives the protein CSARYPWRDTDTQYF.

This clonotype was seen just once. This rearrangement joins TRBV19 to TRBJ1-2, with D possibly TRBD1 on 5 matching bases. The germline CDR1 and CDR2 sequences are LNHDA and SQIVND (reference sequence). Between the trimmed V and J ends, which lost 3 bases and 8 bases, there was a span of 13 bases. The CDR3 extends over 13 amino acids. DNA of the CDR3: TGTGCCAGTAGTATGGGGCGGTATGACGGCTACACCTTC. Translated: CASSMGRYDGYTF.

This clonotype was detected only a few times. The V gene is TRBV6-1, the J gene TRBJ2-5; D is unclear. Germline V gene data show CDR1 as MNHNS and CDR2 as SASEGT. The CDR3 has 11 amino acids. Trimming took off 6 bases at V and 2 bases at J, with 4 bases between the two ends. The CDR3, as DNA: TGTGCCAGCAGCCCACAAGAGACCCAGTACTTC. Protein sequence: CASSPQETQYF.

V and J are TRBV7-9 and TRBJ2-1; 7 bases align to TRBD1. The CDR3 is 17 amino acids. The trim removed 5 bases at V and 3 bases at J, leaving 13 bases unmatched. Germline V lookup: CDR1 SEHNR, CDR2 FQNEAQ (reference sequence). CDR3 sequence (DNA): TGTGCCAGCAGCCCAAAAACGGCAGGGGGATTCTACAATGAGCAGTTCTTC. Translating gives CASSPKTAGGFYNEQFF.

This clonotype was found a few times. The J gene is TRBJ1-2, the V gene TRBV6-1; tentatively, D is TRBD1 (6 bases). V lost 2 bases and J 8 bases, leaving 12 bases between the germline ends. The CDR3 extends over 13 amino acids. Germline V gene lookup returns CDR1 MNHNS and CDR2 SASEGT. CDR3 region: CASSELGGRGYTF. Here the CDR3 DNA reads TGTGCCAGCAGTGAACTTGGGGGGCGAGGCTACACCTTC.

The rearrangement links TRBV20-1 to TRBJ1-1; TRBD1 matches at 7 bases. The CDR3 spans 14 residues. Trimming cost V 1 base and J 7 bases; bases outside gene matches: 9. Germline CDR1 and CDR2: DFQATT and SNEGSKA (reference sequence). CDR3 nucleotides: TGCAGTGCTAGAGTTGGACAGGTGGACGGTGAAGCTTTCTTT. It translates to CSARVGQVDGEAFF.

This chain uses TRBV19 with TRBJ2-7; maybe TRBD1 (7 bases). With 4 bases removed from V and 7 bases from J, the gap between germline ends came to 20 bases. The CDR3 totals 15 residues. Germline loops: CDR1 LNHDA, CDR2 SQIVND (reference sequence). CDR3 sequence: CASSKRIGGAGEQYF. The CDR3 DNA sequence: TGTGCCAGTAGTAAAAGAATAGGGGGCGCGGGGGAGCAGTACTTC.

The V call is TRBV7-9, the J call TRBJ1-2; weak D call: TRBD1 (6 bases). Trimming cost V 5 bases and J 4 bases, with 17 bases left between them. CDR1 SEHNR and CDR2 FQNEAQ come from the germline V gene (reference sequence). This CDR3 is 15 amino acids long. In DNA, the CDR3 is TGTGCCAGCAGCCCGGCGGCGACAGGAGTCTATGGCTACACCTTC. Its protein product is CASSPAATGVYGYTF.

About this clonotype: An end of the junction does not agree with germline; a read error may underlie this. V and J are TRBV6-5 and TRBJ2-7; D not resolved. The CDR3 extends over 12 amino acids. Germline CDR1 MNHEY, CDR2 SVGAGI. CDR3 amino acids: CASSYSTNAQYF. CDR3 DNA: TGTGCCAGTAGTTACTCGACCAACGCGCAGTACTTC.

This clonotype was seen only a few times. The chain couples TRBV15 to TRBJ2-3; no firm D call. CDR1 LNHNV and CDR2 YYDKDF come from the germline V gene (reference sequence). Trimming pared 1 base from V and 2 bases from J, leaving 10 bases between. The CDR3 is made up of 15 amino acids. CDR3: CATSRAITTTDTQYF. The CDR3 DNA is TGTGCCACCAGCAGAGCCATTACTACCACAGATACGCAGTATTTT.

The CDR3 DNA follows: TGTGCCAGCAGCAGGGGGCGCACCGGGGAGCTGTTTTTT. It encodes CASSRGRTGELFF. The chain is built from TRBV6-1 and TRBJ2-2, with TRBD1 identical over 8 bases. Germline CDR1 is MNHNS and CDR2 is SASEGT. This CDR3 spans 13 amino acids. The ends lost 6 bases at V and 4 bases at J; junction bases unmatched: 1.

This rearrangement joins TRBV5-4 to TRBJ2-5; tentative D call: TRBD2 (5 bases). The V end was cut by 5 bases, the J end by 2 bases, with 13 bases between. Looked up from germline, CDR1 is SGHNT and CDR2 is YYREEE (reference sequence). This CDR3 is 14 amino acids long. CDR3 nucleotide sequence: TGTGCCAGCAGGGGTGGGAGCGGACAAGAGACCCAGTACTTC. Its translation: CASRGGSGQETQYF.

V gene TRBV6-1 combines with J gene TRBJ2-3; D is perhaps TRBD2 (5 bases). The CDR3 covers 16 residues. CDR1 and CDR2 from the germline V gene are MNHNS and SASEGT. With 7 bases removed from V and 0 bases from J, the gap between germline ends came to 17 bases. The CDR3 sequence: CASKDPRGSSTDTQYF. The DNA of the CDR3 is TGTGCCAGCAAGGACCCTCGGGGATCTAGCACAGATACGCAGTATTTT.

This rearrangement joins TRBV7-3 to TRBJ2-2, with a weak D call TRBD1 (6 bases). This CDR3 comprises 16 residues. V was cut by 5 bases and J by 4 bases, with 17 bases left in between. Germline CDR1 and CDR2: SGHTA and FQGTGA. The CDR3 is CASSPGHRASTGELFF. The CDR3 coding sequence is TGTGCCAGCAGCCCCGGTCACAGGGCCTCCACCGGGGAGCTGTTTTTT.

This chain joins TRBV20-1 and TRBJ1-2; D unclear. Germline-derived CDR1 and CDR2 are DFQATT and SNEGSKA (reference sequence). CDR3 length: 13 amino acids. V was clipped by 3 bases and J by 6 bases, with 14 bases between them. The CDR3 DNA sequence: TGCAGTGCTAGGGACGGACCCCCGAATGGCTACACCTTC. The encoded protein is CSARDGPPNGYTF.

The CDR3 DNA follows: TGTGCCAGCAGCAATACCTTCCGGGACAGTTATGGCTACACCTTC. It translates to CASSNTFRDSYGYTF. V and J are TRBV28 and TRBJ1-2, with 7 bases that match TRBD1. From germline, CDR1 is MDHEN and CDR2 SYDVKM. The length of the CDR3 is 15 residues. V shed 6 bases and J 5 bases; nucleotides not matched to a gene: 12.

By its share, this clonotype is medium-sized (0.01 to 0.1%). The chain recombines TRBV20-1 with TRBJ1-6; TRBD1 agrees at 8 bases. The CDR3 runs to 15 residues. Germline V CDR1 and CDR2: DFQATT, SNEGSKA (reference sequence). V dropped 5 bases and J dropped 12; count of bases not matched to a gene: 15. CDR3 amino acids: CSAPIPTGATRPLHF. In DNA form, the CDR3 reads TGCAGTGCTCCGATCCCGACAGGGGCGACGCGACCCCTCCACTTT.

In DNA form, the CDR3 reads TGCGCCAGCAGCCAAGAGAGGGGGGGTGTTGGACGCTACACCTTC. Amino acids: CASSQERGGVGRYTF. The gene calls are TRBV4-3 and TRBJ1-2; TRBD1 might be the D (6 bases). The V gene lost 0 bases and the J gene lost 9 bases, with 17 bases spanning the gap. The germline gives CDR1 LGHNA, CDR2 YSLEER. The CDR3 loop spans 15 amino acids.

This clonotype was counted between two and nine times. This rearrangement joins TRBV10-2 to TRBJ2-1; D may correspond to TRBD1 or TRBD2 (5 bases each). The V end was cut by 8 bases, the J end by 0 bases, with 11 bases between. Germline-derived CDR1 and CDR2 are WSHSY and SAAADI. This CDR3 contains 14 residues. Here the CDR3 DNA reads TGCGCCAGCCGGGACGGTAACTCCTACAATGAGCAGTTCTTC. The encoded protein is CASRDGNSYNEQFF.

As DNA, the CDR3 is TGTGCCAGCAGTTCCCTAGACAGGGTTCGTAATTCACCCCTCCACTTT. Translated, it gives CASSSLDRVRNSPLHF. This chain links TRBV6-6 with TRBJ1-6; 7 bases map to TRBD1. The CDR3 sequence is 16 residues long. Trimming removed 4 bases from V and 6 bases from J; junction bases left unmatched: 9. Germline lookup yields CDR1 MNHNY and CDR2 SVGAGI (reference sequence).